Following are 32 T cell receptor beta chains from one sample sequenced in a study of CD8+CD57+ T cells in acquired aplastic anemia. Both TCR beta VDJ combination and CDR3 sequence profiling were carried out. Genomic DNA was the template for this profiling. TCRdb re-analysed the reads in MiXCR, keeping a single row per CDR3 protein. The sample holds some 190,000 distinct CDR3 sequences, 46% seen once. Sample: sorted CD4+, CD8+, or CD8+CD57+ T cells (not recorded which) from PBMCs. All receptors derive from a human donor in good health.

The chain joins TRBV2 to TRBJ2-3; 7 bases align to TRBD1. Germline V gives CDR1 SNHLY, CDR2 FYNNEI. This CDR3 contains 15 residues. The V segment lost 2 bases and the J segment 2 bases; nucleotides outside the gene matches: 4. The CDR3 bases are TGTGCCAGCAGTGAAAGTGGGACAGTCACAGATACGCAGTATTTT. It is translated as CASSESGTVTDTQYF.

The rearrangement uses TRBV12-3 or TRBV12-4 and TRBJ2-5; 7 bases are shared with TRBD1. The CDR3 has 14 residues. V lost 4 bases, J lost 2 bases, and 4 bases stayed unmatched. CDR3 amino acids: CASSSTGVQETQYF. DNA of the CDR3: TGTGCCAGCAGTTCAACAGGGGTTCAAGAGACCCAGTACTTC.

The V gene is TRBV29-1, the J gene TRBJ2-1; no clear D gene. The V gene's germline CDR1 is SQVTM and CDR2 ANQGSEA. Trimming cost V 3 bases and J 4 bases, with 7 bases left between them. The CDR3 totals 12 residues. CDR3 region: CSVESSYNEQFF. The CDR3, as DNA: TGCAGCGTTGAGTCAAGTTACAATGAGCAGTTCTTC.

As to this clonotype: The conserved final phenylalanine or tryptophan is absent from the CDR3, which likely points to a read error. The gene calls are TRBV10-3 and TRBJ1-2; possibly TRBD1 for D (6 bases). Germline CDR1 and CDR2: ENHRY and SYGVKD. This CDR3 is built from 14 residues. V was trimmed by 10 bases and J by 5 bases, leaving 20 bases between them. In DNA form, the CDR3 reads TGTGCCACGAACCGGGACAACCCGACATATGGCTACACCTCC. This encodes CATNRDNPTYGYTS.

Only one count was recorded for this clonotype. The chain carries TRBV2 and TRBJ1-2, with TRBD1 as a possible D gene (5 bases). Germline assignment: CDR1 SNHLY and CDR2 FYNNEI. The CDR3 totals 14 residues. Trimming took 7 bases from V and 7 from J, leaving 19 bases between them. In DNA, the CDR3 is TGTGCCAGCAAAAAGGGACCGGACCGGCGTGGCTACACCTTC. This encodes CASKKGPDRRGYTF. Variable domain in full (rest from reference TRBV2 and TRBJ1-2): EPEVTQTPSHQVTQMGQEVILRCVPISNHLYFYWYRQILGQKVEFLVSFYNNEISEKSEIFDDQFSVERPDGSNFTLKIRSTKLEDSAMYFCASKKGPDRRGYTFGSGTRLTVV.

A few counts support this clonotype. The chain recombines TRBV28 with TRBJ2-5; the match to TRBD1 covers 9 bases. Germline V gene sequence: CDR1 MDHEN, CDR2 SYDVKM. The CDR3 spans 16 residues. J lost 4 bases, V lost 8 bases, and 14 bases had no gene match. The CDR3 protein is CASVPRGTGRRETQYF. For the CDR3, the DNA is TGTGCCAGCGTCCCTCGGGGGACAGGGAGGAGAGAGACCCAGTACTTC.

V is TRBV19 and J is TRBJ2-2; a weak D match, TRBD1 (6 bases). Germline V gene lookup returns CDR1 LNHDA and CDR2 SQIVND (reference sequence). V dropped 6 bases and J dropped 1 base, with 9 bases sitting between them. CDR3 length: 14 amino acids. This CDR3 is CASRKQGNTGELFF. CDR3 bases: TGTGCCAGTAGAAAACAGGGGAACACCGGGGAGCTGTTTTTT.

This clonotype came up a few times. This CDR3 is CASSEAGGGRVLETQYF. DNA of the CDR3: TGTGCCAGCAGTGAAGCAGGGGGCGGGAGGGTTTTAGAGACCCAGTACTTC. The chain is built from TRBV6-1 and TRBJ2-5, with 9 bases matching TRBD2. The V and J ends lost 0 bases and 4 bases, in that order; junction bases with no gene match: 9. CDR1 is MNHNS and CDR2 is SASEGT in the germline V gene. This CDR3 has 17 residues.

This chain connects TRBV7-6 to TRBJ1-1; unclear D gene. The germline gives CDR1 SGHVS, CDR2 FNYEAQ. The CDR3 loop spans 13 amino acids. Trimming took 2 bases from V and 4 from J, leaving 8 bases between them. The chain's CDR3 is CASSLSMVTEAFF. The CDR3 coding sequence is TGTGCCAGCAGCTTAAGTATGGTCACTGAAGCTTTCTTT.

The chain links TRBV2 to TRBJ2-1; 7 nucleotides line up with TRBD2. The CDR3 loop spans 14 amino acids. Trimming at V came to 3 bases and at J to 3 bases, leaving 2 bases not matched to a gene. CDR1 is SNHLY and CDR2 is FYNNEI in the germline V gene. The CDR3 DNA reads TGTGCCAGCAGTGATTGGGGGGGCTACAATGAGCAGTTCTTC. This codes for CASSDWGGYNEQFF.

This chain links TRBV19 with TRBJ2-7; D might be TRBD1 (5 bases). Germline V gives CDR1 LNHDA, CDR2 SQIVND (reference sequence). The V end was cut by 3 bases, the J end by 1 base, with 10 bases between. This CDR3 has 14 amino acids. The CDR3 DNA is TGTGCCAGTAGTATTGACAGTGTATCCTACGAGCAGTACTTC. Amino acids: CASSIDSVSYEQYF.

V is TRBV20-1 and J is TRBJ2-1, with 14 positions matching TRBD2. With V trimmed by 2 bases and J by 2 bases, 5 bases remained unmatched. The CDR3 sequence is 17 residues long. CDR1 and CDR2 from the germline V gene are DFQATT and SNEGSKA (reference sequence). The CDR3 reads CSARSGTSGSTYNEQFF. CDR3 nucleotide sequence: TGCAGTGCTAGATCCGGGACTAGCGGGAGCACCTACAATGAGCAGTTCTTC.

This clonotype was seen many times. The genes are TRBV19 and TRBJ2-5, with D perhaps TRBD1 or TRBD2 (6 bases each). V lost 5 bases, J lost 1 base, and 17 bases lay in between. CDR1 and CDR2 from the germline V gene are LNHDA and SQIVND (reference sequence). CDR3 length: 16 residues. The CDR3 DNA reads as TGTGCCAGTAGTTCGCAGGGGAGGTGGGGCCAAGAGACCCAGTACTTC. It codes for CASSSQGRWGQETQYF.

This clonotype was recorded many times. The chain employs TRBV5-1 and TRBJ1-1, with D possibly TRBD1 on 6 matching bases. The CDR3 runs 14 residues. The germline V and J ends were trimmed by 4 bases and 4 bases, with 14 bases remaining between them. The germline V gene has CDR1 SGHRS and CDR2 YFSETQ. CDR3 sequence (DNA): TGCGCCAGCAGCCCCACAGGGTGGGGCACTGAAGCTTTCTTT. Its protein is CASSPTGWGTEAFF.

The gene calls are TRBV19 and TRBJ2-7; 9 bases are shared with TRBD2. The V and J ends lost 5 bases and 5 bases, in that order; junction bases with no gene match: 7. This CDR3 region has 14 residues. Germline values: CDR1 LNHDA, CDR2 SQIVND (reference sequence). The CDR3 DNA reads TGTGCCAGTAGTGATGCGGGGGGGCAGAACGAGCAGTACTTC. It specifies CASSDAGGQNEQYF.

The rearrangement joins TRBV6-4 to TRBJ2-7, with TRBD2 as a possible D gene (5 bases). Germline loops: CDR1 MRHNA, CDR2 SNTAGT. This CDR3 has 16 residues. V gave up 7 bases and J gave up 2 bases, with 21 bases separating them. The CDR3 DNA sequence: TGTGCCAGCAACCCCATCCCCCAGCGGAGGCCCTACGAGCAGTACTTC. Encoded protein: CASNPIPQRRPYEQYF.

The chain is built from TRBV10-3 and TRBJ1-5; 11 positions agree with TRBD1. Per germline, CDR1 ENHRY and CDR2 SYGVKD. The CDR3 loop spans 14 amino acids. V was clipped by 10 bases and J by 6 bases; unmatched bases: 8. CDR3 sequence reads: CATRGTGGAQPQHF. The CDR3, as DNA: TGTGCCACCCGGGGGACAGGGGGAGCTCAGCCCCAGCATTTT.

The V and J genes are TRBV19 and TRBJ1-1, with TRBD1 as a possible D gene (6 bases). This CDR3 is built from 13 residues. The germline gives CDR1 LNHDA, CDR2 SQIVND (reference sequence). V was clipped by 6 bases and J by 5 bases, with 13 bases between them. The CDR3 bases are TGTGCCAGTAGGATCTCAGGGGCTACTGAAGCTTTCTTT. It codes for CASRISGATEAFF. The whole variable domain, filled in from reference TRBV19 and TRBJ1-1, reads DGGITQSPKYLFRKEGQNVTLSCEQNLNHDAMYWYRQDPGQGLRLIYYSQIVNDFQKGDIAEGYSVSREKKESFPLTVTSAQKNPTAFYLCASRISGATEAFFGQGTRLTVV.

In the case of this clonotype: One junction end does not reproduce the germline sequence, and a read error may be involved. This chain joins TRBV10-3 and TRBJ1-1; D gene uncertain. The CDR3 contains 14 residues. The germline V gene has CDR1 ENHRY and CDR2 SYGVKD. The CDR3 is CASSYLNGNTEAFF. Written as DNA, the CDR3 is TGTGCCAGCAGTTACTTGAACGGGAACACTGAAGCTTTCTTT.

Points on this clonotype: This may be a read error, as it is one base from a much larger clone. V and J are TRBV2 and TRBJ1-5; TRBD1 matches 8 bases. This CDR3 is 13 amino acids long. The germline V gene has CDR1 SNHLY and CDR2 FYNNEI. The V and J ends lost 5 bases and 9 bases, in that order; junction bases with no gene match: 6. The CDR3 coding sequence is TGTGCCAGCAGTTTAGACAGGGGTCGGCCCCAGCATTTT. Encoded protein: CASSLDRGRPQHF.

The sample holds many counts of this clonotype. This chain joins TRBV2 and TRBJ1-5, with D perhaps matching TRBD1 (6 bases). Trimming pared 6 bases from V and 0 bases from J, leaving 12 bases between. The CDR3 consists of 15 residues. Germline V gives CDR1 SNHLY, CDR2 FYNNEI. Here the CDR3 reads CASSRDNYSNQPQHF. The CDR3 DNA sequence: TGTGCCAGCAGCAGGGACAACTATAGCAATCAGCCCCAGCATTTT.

This clonotype was found many times. The rearrangement links TRBV12-3 or TRBV12-4 to TRBJ1-5, with 7 bases aligning to TRBD1. The CDR3 spans 15 residues. V lost 6 bases, J lost 4 bases, and 9 bases stayed unmatched. Here the CDR3 reads CASSLRQGANQPQHF. Written as DNA, the CDR3 is TGTGCCAGCAGCCTGAGACAGGGAGCGAATCAGCCCCAGCATTTT.

This clonotype was seen a handful of times. The chain uses TRBV10-2 and TRBJ1-1; D is unclear. V gave up 10 bases and J gave up 4 bases, with 16 bases separating them. The CDR3 is 13 amino acids. Germline-derived CDR1 and CDR2 are WSHSY and SAAADI. The CDR3 sequence: CATERDVSTEAFF. The CDR3 DNA reads as TGCGCCACCGAAAGAGATGTGAGCACTGAAGCTTTCTTT.

The chain carries TRBV10-3 and TRBJ1-2; 7 bases agree with TRBD1. CDR3 length: 12 amino acids. V was clipped by 5 bases and J by 5 bases; unmatched bases: 2. Germline lookup yields CDR1 ENHRY and CDR2 SYGVKD. CDR3 DNA: TGTGCCATCAGTCAACAGGGGTATGGCTACACCTTC. The encoded protein is CAISQQGYGYTF.

The chain has TRBV28 and TRBJ1-2; possible D gene TRBD1, 6 bases. The CDR3 contains 18 residues. V gave up 4 bases and J gave up 5 bases, with 26 bases separating them. Germline lookup yields CDR1 MDHEN and CDR2 SYDVKM. The CDR3 nucleotides read TGTGCCAGCAGTTCGACCGGGGGCCGCCAAAATCATATGTATGGCTACACCTTC. It yields the protein CASSSTGGRQNHMYGYTF.

This clonotype was counted ten times or more. This chain joins TRBV20-1 and TRBJ1-1; possible D gene TRBD1, 5 bases. Trimming stripped 2 bases from V and 1 base from J, with 8 bases between. Per germline, CDR1 DFQATT and CDR2 SNEGSKA (reference sequence). The CDR3 has 13 residues. CDR3 amino acids: CSARSGPNTEAFF. DNA for the CDR3: TGCAGTGCTAGATCAGGGCCGAACACTGAAGCTTTCTTT.

V usage is TRBV13 and J usage is TRBJ2-5; a weak D match, TRBD2 (7 bases). V was pared by 6 bases and J by 5 bases, with 16 bases between. The CDR3 consists of 14 residues. The germline CDR1 and CDR2 sequences are PRHDT and FYEKMQ (reference sequence). DNA of the CDR3: TGTGCCAGCAGACGCAAGGGGGGGCGGGAGACCCAGTACTTC. This sequence encodes CASRRKGGRETQYF.

The chain couples TRBV25-1 to TRBJ2-1; 8 bases fit TRBD2. CDR1 is MGHDK and CDR2 is SYGVNS in the germline V gene. V dropped 11 bases and J dropped 6; count of bases not matched to a gene: 12. The CDR3 totals 14 residues. The CDR3 DNA sequence: TGTGCCGCCTCCCGGGGGGGCCTATCCAATGAGCAGTTCTTC. The encoded protein is CAASRGGLSNEQFF.

The rearrangement links TRBV7-2 to TRBJ2-5; D call uncertain. V was shortened by 7 bases and J by 6 bases, with 9 bases between the two germline ends. The CDR3 covers 11 residues. CDR1 and CDR2 from the germline V gene are SGHTA and FQGNSA. The CDR3 nucleotides are TGTGCCAGCACCCCCCAGCAGACCCAGTACTTC. It specifies CASTPQQTQYF. The full variable domain, in which reference TRBV7-2 and TRBJ2-5 provide the parts outside the CDR3, is GAGVSQSPSNKVTEKGKDVELRCDPISGHTALYWYRQSLGQGLEFLIYFQGNSAPDKSGLPSDRFSAERTGGSVSTLTIQRTQQEDSAVYLCASTPQQTQYFGPGTRLLVL.

This chain joins TRBV20-1 and TRBJ1-2; the D is unclear. This CDR3 is 12 amino acids long. Deletions cut 3 bases from V and 8 bases from J, with 13 bases between. Germline loops: CDR1 DFQATT, CDR2 SNEGSKA (reference sequence). The chain's CDR3 is CSASLPRVGYTF. Here the CDR3 DNA reads TGCAGTGCTAGTCTCCCAAGAGTAGGCTACACCTTC.

V and J are TRBV12-3 or TRBV12-4 and TRBJ2-2, with 9 bases matching TRBD1. Trimming at V came to 3 bases and at J to 2 bases, leaving 10 bases not matched to a gene. The CDR3 totals 18 residues. CDR3 residues: CASSFPSRDRVNTGELFF. The CDR3 DNA reads TGTGCCAGCAGTTTTCCCTCCCGGGACAGGGTAAACACCGGGGAGCTGTTTTTT.

This clonotype was detected many times. The V call is TRBV7-2, the J call TRBJ2-3; either TRBD1 or TRBD2 may supply D (5 bases each). With 6 bases removed from V and 4 bases from J, the gap between germline ends came to 8 bases. Germline lookup yields CDR1 SGHTA and CDR2 FQGNSA. CDR3 length: 12 residues. Here the CDR3 DNA reads TGTGCCAGCAGACTAGGGGCAGATACGCAGTATTTT. Translating gives CASRLGADTQYF.